The entry below gives a single T cell receptor (beta chain) sequence along with its context. The antigen remains unidentified. This entry comes from a study of shared clonotypes between healthy human individuals. Findings and caveats of the study: In having few donors, the study represented limited genetic and exposure-history diversity. Naive subsets generally exceeded memory subsets in estimated richness.

Germline-derived CDR1 and CDR2 are SGHRS and YFSETQ. J lost 4 bases, V lost 0 bases, and 7 bases had no gene match. This CDR3 contains 16 residues. Original handling: Sequence data from immunoSEQ were junction-only and lacked quality scores; consequently, filtering differed. Assay used: immunoSEQ multiplex PCR; TCRdb lists only in-frame clones, some missing. The V and J calls and clone size were taken over from that table, and D and trimming were inferred from the DNA. The table includes about 1 million clones, about 70% detected once. The gene calls are TRBV5-1 and TRBJ2-1; 7 bases align to TRBD2. The receptor was isolated from a man younger than 35 in good health. The sample consisted of memory CD4+ T cells sorted from blood. Subset of the sample: CD45RA-negative fraction. CDR3 sequence reads: CASSLDLAVNYNEQFF. The CDR3 coding sequence is TGCGCCAGCAGCTTGGATCTAGCGGTAAATTACAATGAGCAGTTCTTC.